The table lists the clone carrying this T cell receptor (beta chain) with a few counts. Trimming removed 5 bases from V and 8 bases from J; junction bases left unmatched: 12. The CDR3 extends over 15 amino acids. Germline-derived CDR1 and CDR2 are SGHVS and FNYEAQ. Amplification of TCR beta CDR3 regions used RNA as the template. HTBI primers drove first-round RT-PCR of the TCR CDR3. TCRdb analysed the multiplex PCR reads with MiXCR anew, one entry per CDR3 protein. The table records hundreds of thousands of distinct CDR3 sequences, about 14% of them present only once. The data belong to a study of T cells in Graves' hyperthyroidism and ophthalmopathy.

Sequencing used blood. The clonotype originates from a woman between 45 and 60 years old with Graves' ophthalmopathy. This rearrangement joins TRBV7-6 to TRBJ2-1; the match to TRBD1 covers 7 bases. The CDR3 is CASSKGQVSMYEQFF. CDR3 DNA: TGTGCCAGCAGCAAAGGACAGGTTTCAATGTATGAGCAGTTCTTC. Combining the CDR3 with reference TRBV7-6 and TRBJ2-1 gives the whole variable domain GAGVSQSPRYKVTKRGQDVALRCDPISGHVSLYWYRQALGQGPEFLTYFNYEAQQDKSGLPNDRFSAERPEGSISTLTIQRTEQRDSAMYRCASSKGQVSMYEQFFGPGTRLTVL.